This T cell receptor (beta chain) was identified during a study of blood T cell repertoires in COVID-19. The overall study: Whether acute or convalescent, the COVID-19 samples came from the United States, Italy and Spain. Nucleic acid was either cDNA or gDNA, and it came from T cells, B-cell-depleted T cells, or PBMCs.

The CDR3 consists of 13 residues. The V gene lost 0 bases and the J gene lost 5 bases, with 4 bases spanning the gap. Germline V gene sequence: CDR1 ENHRY, CDR2 SYGVKD. In the original processing: Researchers report that nucleated cell counts were estimated from reference gene primer amplification. Clones were sequenced by immunoSEQ multiplex PCR, and TCRdb holds only the in-frame ones, with some missing. D and trimming come from the DNA, and the V and J calls and clone size come from that table. Among 250,000 or so clones listed, around 90% were seen once. This TCR derives from a man aged 18-30 years with active or convalescent COVID-19. The specimen sequenced was peripheral blood. This rearrangement joins TRBV10-3 to TRBJ2-2; D uncertain. In nucleotides, the CDR3 is TGTGCCATCAGTGAGTCGGAGACCGGGGAGCTGTTTTTT. This translates into CAISESETGELFF.